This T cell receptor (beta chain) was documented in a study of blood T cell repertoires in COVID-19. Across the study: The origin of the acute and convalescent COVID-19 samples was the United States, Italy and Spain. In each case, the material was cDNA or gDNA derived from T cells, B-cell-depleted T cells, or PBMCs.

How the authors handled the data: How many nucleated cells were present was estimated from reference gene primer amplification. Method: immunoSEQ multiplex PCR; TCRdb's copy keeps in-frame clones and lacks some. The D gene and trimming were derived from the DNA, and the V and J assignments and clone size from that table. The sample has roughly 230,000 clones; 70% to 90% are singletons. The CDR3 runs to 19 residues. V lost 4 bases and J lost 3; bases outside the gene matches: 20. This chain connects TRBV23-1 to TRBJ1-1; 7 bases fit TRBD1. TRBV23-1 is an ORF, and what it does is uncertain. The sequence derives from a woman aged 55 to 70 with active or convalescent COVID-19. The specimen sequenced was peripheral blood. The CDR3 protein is CASSPNRDSERGADTEAFF. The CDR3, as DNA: TGCGCCAGCAGTCCAAACCGGGACAGCGAACGAGGGGCCGACACTGAAGCTTTCTTT.